A selection of T cell receptor beta chains follows, all from one sample in a study of siplizumab effects on memory and regulatory T cells. Produced via immunoSEQ multiplex PCR; TCRdb's table is partial and in-frame only. This sample has some 70,000 clones; 75% to 90% occur once, and the top ten carry more than 1.5%. Sequenced input: Tregs sorted from blood. These receptors were obtained from a human donor in good health. CDR3s include the opening cysteine and the closing phenylalanine or tryptophan. The order of the fields is clone size, D gene, J gene, V gene, CDR3 DNA, CDR3 protein. D genes are given only for firm matches. The size field is filled for only some rows; it gives once, few, many or a size class.

NA	TRBD2	TRBJ2-3	TRBV2	TGTGCCAGCAGTGAAGCACCAAAAGGACTAGCGGGACCGCGCACAGATACGCAGTATTTT	CASSEAPKGLAGPRTDTQYF
NA	NA	TRBJ1-1	TRBV27	TGTGCCAGCAAAGGGCATGGGAGCACTGAAGCTTTCTTT	CASKGHGSTEAFF
NA	NA	TRBJ1-2	TRBV23-1	TGCGCCAGTCCCACAGGGACCAACTATGGCTACACCTTC	CASPTGTNYGYTF
once	NA	TRBJ2-7	TRBV6-6	TGTGCCAGCAGTTACAACAGGGTTTACGAGCAGTACTTC	CASSYNRVYEQYF
NA	NA	TRBJ2-7	TRBV14	TGTGCCAGCAGCCAACTCTCAGGGAGCAACGAGCAGTACTTC	CASSQLSGSNEQYF
NA	TRBD1	TRBJ2-7	TRBV5-1	TGCGCCAGCAGTCTCGTCGGGACAGGTACCTACGAGCAGTACTTC	CASSLVGTGTYEQYF
NA	NA	TRBJ1-5	TRBV10-3	TGTGCCATCTCAGCCCGGGGTCGGGATCAGCCCCAGCATTTT	CAISARGRDQPQHF
NA	NA	TRBJ2-4	TRBV10-3	TGTGCCATCAGCATATTACCCAAAAACATTCAGTACTTC	CAISILPKNIQYF
NA	TRBD1	TRBJ1-2	TRBV29-1	TGCAGCGTCCCCGACAGGGTGAGACATCCCGACGGGTATGGCTACACCTTC	CSVPDRVRHPDGYGYTF
once	NA	TRBJ2-7	TRBV15	TGTGCCACCAGCAGAGCGGGATTGCCCTACGAGCAGTACTTC	CATSRAGLPYEQYF
NA	NA	TRBJ1-5	TRBV7-2	TGTGCCAGCAGCCCGTTGGGGCCCAATCAGCCCCAGCATTTT	CASSPLGPNQPQHF
NA	NA	TRBJ1-2	TRBV5-1	TGCGCCAGCAGCCCGGACGGAACTTATGGCTACACCTTC	CASSPDGTYGYTF
NA	TRBD2	TRBJ2-3	TRBV18	TGTGCCAGCTCGGACCGGACTAGCGGTAGCACAGATACGCAGTATTTT	CASSDRTSGSTDTQYF
NA	TRBD1	TRBJ1-2	TRBV7-9	TGTGCCAGCAGCTCACAGGGGTTAAACTATGGCTACACCTTC	CASSSQGLNYGYTF
medium-sized	TRBD2	TRBJ2-4	TRBV30	TGTGCCTGGAGTGTTAGCGGGAGGGCCCCCTACAACATTCAGTACTTC	CAWSVSGRAPYNIQYF
NA	NA	TRBJ2-1	TRBV19	TGTGCCAGTAGGAAGGGTTTAATAGGAAATTTGGATGAGCAGTTCTTC	CASRKGLIGNLDEQFF
few	TRBD1	TRBJ2-7	TRBV7-9	TGTGCCAGCAGCTTAGGGGACAGGGGGGGCTACGAGCAGTACTTC	CASSLGDRGGYEQYF
NA	NA	TRBJ1-1	TRBV28	TGTGCCAGCAGTTTTGTCTGGAACACTGAAGCTTTCTTT	CASSFVWNTEAFF
NA	NA	TRBJ1-1	TRBV7-9	TGTGCCAGCAGCTTGGAGGTCGGAATTGAAGCTTTCTTT	CASSLEVGIEAFF
NA	NA	TRBJ2-1	TRBV30	TGTGCCTGGAGTACGACAGCCGGGACTGCCTGGGTTAAGCAGTTCTTC	CAWSTTAGTAWVKQFF
NA	TRBD2	TRBJ2-1	TRBV5-1	TGCGCCAGCAGCCCGGGACTAGCGGGAGCCGATGAGCAGTTCTTC	CASSPGLAGADEQFF
NA	NA	TRBJ1-5	TRBV6-5	TGTGCCAGCGGGACGGCGAAAAGGGGGCCCCAGCATTTT	CASGTAKRGPQHF
once	TRBD1	TRBJ1-4	TRBV6-5	TGTGCCAGCAGTGCGGGCGAGACAGGGGATGAAAAACTGTTTTTT	CASSAGETGDEKLFF
NA	TRBD1	TRBJ2-2	TRBV7-9	TGTGCCAGCAGCCGCCCCCGACAGGGATACACCGGGGAGCTGTTTTTT	CASSRPRQGYTGELFF
NA	NA	TRBJ2-5	TRBV10-3	TGTGCCACCCGGTCCGGACAAGAGACCCAGTACTTC	CATRSGQETQYF
NA	NA	TRBJ2-1	TRBV7-8	TGTGCCAGCAGCGTGTACAATGAGCAGTTCTTC	CASSVYNEQFF
NA	NA	TRBJ1-5	TRBV19	TGTGCCAGTAGTACGTCGGGGCGCTTCAGCAATCAGCCCCAGCATTTT	CASSTSGRFSNQPQHF
once	NA	TRBJ2-7	TRBV30	TGTGCCTGCCAGGGGATAGAGCAGTACTTC	CACQGIEQYF
NA	NA	TRBJ1-2	TRBV5-1	TGCGCCAGCAGCTCCTCCGGGAGCTATGGCTACACCTTC	CASSSSGSYGYTF
NA	NA	TRBJ1-2	TRBV27	TGTGCCAGCTCCCCGGGACTCCTTAGTGGTGGCTACACCTTC	CASSPGLLSGGYTF
NA	NA	TRBJ2-1	TRBV7-9	TGTGCCAGCAGCTTAACCTACAGTATGGGTTCCTACAATGAGCAGTTCTTC	CASSLTYSMGSYNEQFF
NA	NA	TRBJ2-7	TRBV9	TGTGCCAGCAGCCCCCACCTGGGGGCGGATTACGAGCAGTACTTC	CASSPHLGADYEQYF
NA	TRBD2	TRBJ2-1	TRBV29-1	TGCAGCGTTGCCCATAGCGGGGTCTACAATGAGCAGTTCTTC	CSVAHSGVYNEQFF
NA	TRBD2	TRBJ2-1	TRBV18	TGTGCCAGCTCACCATTACTAGCGGGAGGGCCGGACAATGAGCAGTTCTTC	CASSPLLAGGPDNEQFF
once	NA	TRBJ2-2	TRBV29-1	TGCAGCGCCTGGACCGTCGGTTCCACCGGGGAGCTGTTTTTT	CSAWTVGSTGELFF
NA	NA	TRBJ1-1	TRBV6-6	TGTGCCAGCTGGACCGTTTCGAACACTGAAGCTTTCTTT	CASWTVSNTEAFF
NA	NA	TRBJ2-1	TRBV9	TGTGCCAGCAGCGTTTTCGGACAGAGCTCCTACAATGAGCAGTTCTTC	CASSVFGQSSYNEQFF
NA	NA	TRBJ2-7	TRBV30	TGTGCCTGGAGTGTAGGGGGGACCCTAGGGATTTACGAGCAGTACTTC	CAWSVGGTLGIYEQYF
once	NA	TRBJ2-3	TRBV4-3	TGCGCCAGCAGCCAAGATAGGGGACCCCCGTTGACAGATACGCAGTATTTT	CASSQDRGPPLTDTQYF
NA	NA	TRBJ2-5	TRBV7-9	TGTGCCAGCAGCCTACAAACCCGCCTTTCGGGGACCCAGTACTTC	CASSLQTRLSGTQYF
NA	TRBD2	TRBJ2-7	TRBV14	TGTGCCAGCAGACTCTCTCGAAGTCGGGAGGGCGAAAGCTACGAGCAGTACTTC	CASRLSRSREGESYEQYF
NA	NA	TRBJ2-3	TRBV21-1	TGTGCCAGCAGCAATCCGGGACAGCAGGATACGCAGTATTTT	CASSNPGQQDTQYF
once	NA	TRBJ2-1	TRBV19	TGTGCCAGTAGTCTCCGTGGGTCAGAGCAGTTCTTC	CASSLRGSEQFF
once	NA	TRBJ1-1	TRBV6-5	TGTGCCAGCAGCAACGGGCCTGAAGCTTTCTTT	CASSNGPEAFF
NA	TRBD1	TRBJ1-5	TRBV7-2	TGTGCCAGCAGCTTCGGGACAGGGGCTAATCAGCCCCAGCATTTT	CASSFGTGANQPQHF
NA	TRBD1	TRBJ1-2	TRBV5-3	TGTGCCAGCATCGGGACAGGAATTCCCTATTATGGCTACACCTTC	CASIGTGIPYYGYTF
NA	NA	TRBJ2-7	TRBV18	TGTGCCAGCTCACCTGGCGACGAGCAGTACTTC	CASSPGDEQYF
NA	NA	TRBJ2-3	TRBV30	TGTGCCTGGAGTGTAATGTCAGATACGCAGTATTTT	CAWSVMSDTQYF
NA	TRBD1	TRBJ1-5	TRBV27	TGTGCCAGCAGAAAAATGACAGGGGCCCATCAGCCCCAGCATTTT	CASRKMTGAHQPQHF
NA	NA	TRBJ2-4	TRBV21-1	TGTGCCAGCACCATAAACCCTCAAACTCTAGCCAAAAACATTCAGTACTTC	CASTINPQTLAKNIQYF
NA	NA	TRBJ1-1	TRBV6-6	TGTGCCAGCAGGCGGGCCGCCTCCGCCGCTGAAGCTTTCTTT	CASRRAASAAEAFF
NA	NA	TRBJ1-2	TRBV9	TGTGCCAGCAGCAACATAGGAGCGGGCTTCGATGGCTACACCTTC	CASSNIGAGFDGYTF
NA	TRBD2	TRBJ2-1	TRBV19	TGTGCCAGTAGCAAACTAGCGGGAGCCTGGAAGCAGTTCTTC	CASSKLAGAWKQFF
NA	TRBD1	TRBJ1-1	TRBV7-8	TGTGCCAGCAGCTCCAGGGGGCGATTCATGAACACTGAAGCTTTCTTT	CASSSRGRFMNTEAFF